These T cell receptor beta chains were read from a single sample in a study of CD8 T cells in Susac syndrome. TCRdb called the immunoSEQ multiplex PCR reads again in MiXCR, with one record for every CDR3 protein. The sample includes 100,000 to 150,000 distinct CDR3 sequences, approximately 96% of them seen just once. The sequenced sample was CD8+ T cells from PBMCs. The receptors come from a human donor with Susac syndrome. CDR3s include the opening cysteine and the closing phenylalanine or tryptophan. A D gene is named only where the DNA matches it firmly. Part of the rows lack a size; the others show once, few, many or a class for expanded clones.

.	TRBV6-5	TRBJ1-1	.	TGTGCCAGCGGCGGGACACCCAACACTGAAGCTTTCTTT	CASGGTPNTEAFF
TRBD1	TRBV11-2	TRBJ1-1	.	TGTGCCAGCAGCGCGGGACAGGTTGAAGCTTTCTTT	CASSAGQVEAFF
TRBD1	TRBV7-2	TRBJ1-2	.	TGTGCCAGCAGCTCAGCCGGACAGGAATATGGCTACACCTTC	CASSSAGQEYGYTF
.	TRBV27	TRBJ2-6	.	TGTGCCAGCAGTTTATCCGGGGCCAACGTCCTGACTTTC	CASSLSGANVLTF
TRBD2	TRBV6-5	TRBJ2-1	.	TGTGCCAGCAGCCAATATAGCGGGGGGCCGCAGTTCTTC	CASSQYSGGPQFF
.	TRBV20-1	TRBJ2-1	.	TGCAGTGCTAGAGTGGGGGCCACCAACAATGAGCAGTTCTTC	CSARVGATNNEQFF
.	TRBV9	TRBJ2-3	.	TGTGCCAGCAGCAGGGGGGGCGGTACAGATACGCAGTATTTT	CASSRGGGTDTQYF
.	TRBV21-1	TRBJ2-2	.	TGTGCCAGCAGCAAGGGCCTGAACACCGGGGAGCTGTTTTTT	CASSKGLNTGELFF
TRBD2	TRBV29-1	TRBJ2-2	once	TGCAGCGTTGAAAGCGGGAGCAACACCGGGGAGCTGTTTTTT	CSVESGSNTGELFF
.	TRBV4-1	TRBJ1-5	.	TGCGCCAGCAGCCAAGATTGGGGTCAGCCCCAGCATTTT	CASSQDWGQPQHF
.	TRBV25-1	TRBJ2-5	.	TGTGCCAGCAGTGAATGGGGGGTGGAGACCCAGTACTTC	CASSEWGVETQYF
.	TRBV5-1	TRBJ2-3	.	TGCGCCACGACGACTAGGGGCACAGATACGCAGTATTTT	CATTTRGTDTQYF
.	TRBV4-3	TRBJ2-6	.	TGCGCCAGCAGCCAAGTTGCGGGGTCTGGGGCCAACGTCCTGACTTTC	CASSQVAGSGANVLTF
TRBD1	TRBV4-2	TRBJ2-2	.	TGTGCCAGCAGCCAAACCGGGACAGCATCGAACACCGGGGAGCTGTTTTTT	CASSQTGTASNTGELFF
.	TRBV30	TRBJ1-5	.	TGTGCCTGGAGTGTAGGACATTCGAATCAGCCCCAGCATTTT	CAWSVGHSNQPQHF
.	TRBV11-2	TRBJ2-1	.	TGTGCCAGCAGCTTATTCGCCGGAAACAATGAGCAGTTCTTC	CASSLFAGNNEQFF
TRBD2	TRBV7-9	TRBJ2-3	once	TGTGCCAGCAGCAGGGGACTAGCGGGGCCTGGAGATACGCAGTATTTT	CASSRGLAGPGDTQYF
TRBD2	TRBV4-1	TRBJ2-7	.	TGCGCCAGCAGCCAGCCCGGGACTAGCGGGAGGTCCCCCTACGAGCAGTACTTC	CASSQPGTSGRSPYEQYF
TRBD1	TRBV12-3/TRBV12-4	TRBJ2-7	.	TGTGCCAGCAGCAAGACAGGGGACGAGCAGTACTTC	CASSKTGDEQYF
TRBD1	TRBV13	TRBJ1-2	.	TGTGCCAGCAGCGGTCGACAGGGTAGAGCGAGGGGCTACACCTTC	CASSGRQGRARGYTF
.	TRBV7-9	TRBJ1-3	.	TGTGCCAGCAGCCCCCGGGACAAACGAAACACCATATATTTT	CASSPRDKRNTIYF
.	TRBV6-4	TRBJ2-3	.	TGTGCCAGCAGTGAAACCGGGACCGAATACACAGATACGCAGTATTTT	CASSETGTEYTDTQYF
.	TRBV7-9	TRBJ1-2	.	TGTGCCAGCAGCGTAGGGGAGAACTATGGCTACACCTTC	CASSVGENYGYTF
.	TRBV29-1	TRBJ1-1	.	TGCAGCGTTGGGGACGAGGGTCCCCTTAGCCCTGAAGCTTTCTTT	CSVGDEGPLSPEAFF
TRBD1	TRBV20-1	TRBJ2-1	.	TGCAGTGCTAGTCGGGACAGGGGGCTTTACAATGAGCAGTTCTTC	CSASRDRGLYNEQFF
TRBD2	TRBV5-1	TRBJ2-1	.	TGCGCCAGCAGCTTGCGGGGACTAGCGAAATACAATGAGCAGTTCTTC	CASSLRGLAKYNEQFF
TRBD1	TRBV2	TRBJ1-1	.	TGTGCCAGCAGACTTATCACCGGGACAGGGAACACTGAAGCTTTCTTT	CASRLITGTGNTEAFF
.	TRBV12-3/TRBV12-4	TRBJ1-6	.	TGTGCCAGCAGCACAGGGAGTTCACCCCTCCACTTT	CASSTGSSPLHF
TRBD1	TRBV28	TRBJ2-1	.	TGTGCCAGCAGTTTATACTCCGGGACAGGGGTGGACAATGAGCAGTTCTTC	CASSLYSGTGVDNEQFF
.	TRBV12-3/TRBV12-4	TRBJ2-7	once	TGTGCCAGCAGTCGGGACAACTCCTACGAGCAGTACTTC	CASSRDNSYEQYF
TRBD1	TRBV20-1	TRBJ1-1	.	TGCAGTGCTAGGCCGACGGACAGGGTTACCGACACTGAAGCTTTCTTT	CSARPTDRVTDTEAFF
.	TRBV12-3/TRBV12-4	TRBJ2-2	.	TGTGCCAGCAGTTTCTTAACCGGGGAGCTGTTTTTT	CASSFLTGELFF
.	TRBV28	TRBJ1-6	.	TGTGCCAGCAGTTTCCCGGGGTTGGGCAATTCACCCCTCCACTTT	CASSFPGLGNSPLHF
.	TRBV10-3	TRBJ2-1	once	TGTGCCATCAGAAGGCGGGCGGACTACAATGAGCAGTTCTTC	CAIRRRADYNEQFF
.	TRBV30	TRBJ1-5	.	TGTGCCTGGAGTGTAGGACAGTCGAATCAGCCCCAGCATTTT	CAWSVGQSNQPQHF
.	TRBV7-9	TRBJ2-3	.	TGTGCCAGCAGCGGCTGGGTCGGGGAGCTTACTGATACGCAGTATTTT	CASSGWVGELTDTQYF
TRBD1	TRBV18	TRBJ2-7	few	TGTGCCAGCTCACAGACAGGGATTTCCTACGAGCAGTACTTC	CASSQTGISYEQYF
.	TRBV4-2	TRBJ2-7	.	TGTGCCAGCAGCCAAGGGGACATCGGATCCTACGAGCAGTACTTC	CASSQGDIGSYEQYF
TRBD2	TRBV15	TRBJ2-3	once	TGTGCCACCAGCGAGACTAGCGGGGGGTACACAGATACGCAGTATTTT	CATSETSGGYTDTQYF
.	TRBV29-1	TRBJ1-2	.	TGCAGCGTTGAAGACGCTCGACCTGCAGGGGCCTATGGCTACACCTTC	CSVEDARPAGAYGYTF